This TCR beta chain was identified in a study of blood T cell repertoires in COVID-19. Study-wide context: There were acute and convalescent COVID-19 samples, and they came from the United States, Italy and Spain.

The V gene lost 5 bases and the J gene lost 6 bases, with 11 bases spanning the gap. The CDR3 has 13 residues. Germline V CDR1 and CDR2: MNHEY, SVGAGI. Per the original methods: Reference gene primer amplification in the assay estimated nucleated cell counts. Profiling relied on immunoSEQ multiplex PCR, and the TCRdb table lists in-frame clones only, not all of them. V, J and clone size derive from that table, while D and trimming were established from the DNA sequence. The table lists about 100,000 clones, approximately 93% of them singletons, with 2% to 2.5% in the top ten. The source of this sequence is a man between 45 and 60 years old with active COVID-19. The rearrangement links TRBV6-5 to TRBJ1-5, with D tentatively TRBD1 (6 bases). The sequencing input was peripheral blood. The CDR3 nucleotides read TGTGCCAGCAGTCAGGTCAGGGGTCAGCCCCAGCATTTT. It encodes CASSQVRGQPQHF.